Presented here are 14 T cell receptor beta chains from one specimen sequenced in a study of T cells in localized non-small cell lung cancer. Assay: immunoSEQ multiplex PCR; the TCRdb copy retains only in-frame clones and omits some. The sample holds tens of thousands of clones, about nine tenths seen once. The starting material was peripheral blood, obtained before any cancer treatment. The receptors were sampled from a male donor aged 60 or over with stage III lung adenocarcinoma.

The chain carries TRBV18 and TRBJ2-2; the D is unclear. The germline V gene encodes CDR1 KGHSH and CDR2 LQKENI. V gave up 2 bases and J gave up 4 bases, with 14 bases separating them. The CDR3 has 16 amino acids. The CDR3 nucleotides read TGTGCCAGCTCACCAATTTCAAGTGGCCCCACCGGGGAGCTGTTTTTT. Translating gives CASSPISSGPTGELFF.

This clone was detected a few times. The chain carries TRBV7-9 and TRBJ1-5; maybe TRBD1 (5 bases). The V gene's germline CDR1 is SEHNR and CDR2 FQNEAQ (reference sequence). This CDR3 region has 15 residues. V was trimmed by 0 bases and J by 4 bases, leaving 10 bases between them. The CDR3 region is CASSLAGHSNQPQHF. In nucleotides, the CDR3 is TGTGCCAGCAGCTTAGCTGGACACTCGAATCAGCCCCAGCATTTT. Full variable domain (outside the CDR3, taken from reference TRBV7-9 and TRBJ1-5): DTGVSQNPRHKITKRGQNVTFRCDPISEHNRLYWYRQTLGQGPEFLTYFQNEAQLEKSRLLSDRFSAERPKGSFSTLEIQRTEQGDSAMYLCASSLAGHSNQPQHFGDGTRLSIL.

A few counts support this clone. This rearrangement joins TRBV4-2 to TRBJ2-3; D might be TRBD2 (6 bases). The V end was cut by 0 bases, the J end by 6 bases, with 13 bases between. Germline loops: CDR1 LGHNA, CDR2 YNFKEQ. The CDR3 is made up of 15 amino acids. The CDR3 DNA reads TGTGCCAGCAGCCAAGAACGGCAGGGAGGCGATACGCAGTATTTT. Its translation is CASSQERQGGDTQYF.

The chain combines TRBV18 with TRBJ1-1; tentatively, D is TRBD1 (6 bases). V was clipped by 4 bases and J by 4 bases, with 16 bases between them. The germline gives CDR1 KGHSH, CDR2 LQKENI. There are 15 residues in the CDR3. In nucleotides, the CDR3 is TGTGCCAGCTCACAAAGACCGGGGGCCGGCACTGAAGCTTTCTTT. Its translation is CASSQRPGAGTEAFF.

V is TRBV5-1 and J is TRBJ1-4; D ambiguous. V gave up 1 base and J gave up 8 bases, with 12 bases separating them. Germline V lookup: CDR1 SGHRS, CDR2 YFSETQ. CDR3 length: 14 residues. This chain's CDR3 is CASSLPQPREKLFF. The CDR3, as DNA: TGCGCCAGCAGCTTGCCCCAACCGAGGGAAAAACTGTTTTTT. Using reference TRBV5-1 and TRBJ1-4 for the parts outside the CDR3, the full variable domain is KAGVTQTPRYLIKTRGQQVTLSCSPISGHRSVSWYQQTPGQGLQFLFEYFSETQRNKGNFPGRFSGRQFSNSRSEMNVSTLELGDSALYLCASSLPQPREKLFFGSGTQLSVL.

V gene TRBV7-9 combines with J gene TRBJ1-5, with 7 bases lining up with TRBD1. The CDR3 has 14 residues. V lost 5 bases and J lost 11; bases outside the gene matches: 12. CDR1 and CDR2 from the germline V gene are SEHNR and FQNEAQ (reference sequence). This CDR3 is CASSLGQQGESQHF. For the CDR3, the DNA is TGTGCCAGCAGCCTGGGACAGCAAGGGGAGTCCCAGCATTTT. Based on the CDR3 plus reference TRBV7-9 and TRBJ1-5, the full variable domain is DTGVSQNPRHKITKRGQNVTFRCDPISEHNRLYWYRQTLGQGPEFLTYFQNEAQLEKSRLLSDRFSAERPKGSFSTLEIQRTEQGDSAMYLCASSLGQQGESQHFGDGTRLSIL.

This chain joins TRBV18 and TRBJ1-4, with D uncertain. CDR1 and CDR2 (germline): KGHSH, LQKENI. V dropped 6 bases and J dropped 4 bases, with 9 bases sitting between them. There are 13 residues in the CDR3. The CDR3 region has the DNA TGTGCCAGCTCGTGGGCGAGTAATGAAAAACTGTTTTTT. Translated, it gives CASSWASNEKLFF.

This CDR3 is CASSLGPRTQYF. The CDR3 nucleotides are TGTGCCAGCAGCCTGGGCCCCCGGACCCAGTACTTC. The V gene is TRBV14, the J gene TRBJ2-5; no definite D call. The CDR3 extends over 12 amino acids. Germline loops: CDR1 SGHDN, CDR2 FVKESK. Trimming removed 4 bases at V and 7 bases at J, with 10 bases between.

The rearrangement links TRBV25-1 to TRBJ1-2, with 8 bases fitting TRBD1. Trimming removed 1 base from V and 2 bases from J; junction bases left unmatched: 6. Germline assignment: CDR1 MGHDK and CDR2 SYGVNS. This CDR3 contains 16 residues. The CDR3 nucleotides are TGTGCCAGCAGTGAATTTGGGACAGGCGAGAACTATGGCTACACCTTC. It is translated as CASSEFGTGENYGYTF.

The chain couples TRBV2 to TRBJ2-1, with D possibly being TRBD1 (5 bases). The germline V and J ends were trimmed by 2 bases and 4 bases, with 9 bases remaining between them. CDR3 length: 14 residues. Germline assignment: CDR1 SNHLY and CDR2 FYNNEI. CDR3 amino acids: CASSESSGYNEQFF. The CDR3 nucleotides read TGTGCCAGCAGTGAATCGTCAGGGTACAATGAGCAGTTCTTC.

This clone is labeled as medium-sized (0.01 to 0.1%). One end of the junction fails to match germline, which may point to a read error. The chain combines TRBV11-2 with TRBJ2-7; possibly TRBD1 or TRBD2 for D (5 bases each). Per germline, CDR1 SGHAT and CDR2 FQNNGV. The CDR3 totals 15 residues. CDR3 DNA sequence: TGTGCCAGCAGCCTAGAATCCGGGACCTCCTACGAGCAGTACTTC. Translated: CASSLESGTSYEQYF.

The chain is built from TRBV2 and TRBJ2-7; 9 bases agree with TRBD1. This CDR3 spans 14 amino acids. Unmatched junction bases numbered 6, after V lost 6 bases and J lost 3 bases. Germline V gene lookup returns CDR1 SNHLY and CDR2 FYNNEI. The CDR3 protein is CASRSGTGFYEQYF. The CDR3, as DNA: TGTGCCAGCAGATCCGGGACAGGGTTCTACGAGCAGTACTTC.

The chain links TRBV7-8 to TRBJ2-7; a weak D match, TRBD1 (6 bases). There are 16 residues in the CDR3. Germline V gives CDR1 SGHVS, CDR2 FQNEAQ. The ends were cut back, 3 bases at V and 0 bases at J, with 15 bases in the middle. The CDR3 sequence: CASSLGHPKSSYEQYF. As DNA, the CDR3 is TGTGCCAGCAGCTTGGGACATCCAAAAAGCTCCTACGAGCAGTACTTC.

The genes are TRBV30 and TRBJ1-5, with D unresolved. CDR1 and CDR2 from the germline V gene are GTSNPN and SVGIG (reference sequence). V gave up 5 bases and J gave up 3 bases, with 5 bases separating them. The CDR3 totals 11 residues. In DNA form, the CDR3 reads TGTGCCTGGGGAAACAATCAGCCCCAGCATTTT. It specifies CAWGNNQPQHF.